This TCR beta chain was retrieved from a study of brain T cells in children with intractable seizures. Germline V CDR1 and CDR2: MGHRA, YSYEKL. V was clipped by 1 base and J by 0 bases, with 7 bases between them. This CDR3 comprises 15 residues. A note on this clone: Its specificity is unknown.

Only in-frame clones appear in the TCRdb table, and some are missing; sequencing was by immunoSEQ multiplex PCR. The repertoire consists of around 340,000 clones, with 85% to 95% occurring once and the leading ten covering 5.5% to 6%. Study conclusions and caveats: Patients' HCMV serostatus was unknown; virus specificity rests on CDR3 similarity alone.

Stated time point: blood from clinic visit 5 months post-surgery; TSC patient then seizure free. Surgery cases with the highest brain T cell transcript signatures were chosen for sequencing. Pre-surgery treatment included at least one anti-epileptic drug. Sample: peripheral blood, taken about 5 months after surgery. The sequence was collected from a boy less than two years old with tuberous sclerosis and intractable seizures. J is TRBJ2-4 and V is TRBV4-1; D gene uncertain. The CDR3 nucleotides are TGCGCCAGCAGCCAAGTCGCAATAGCCAAAAACATTCAGTACTTC. It yields the protein CASSQVAIAKNIQYF.